This TCR beta chain was sequenced for a study of control samples from healthy donors and cancer patients. The table came from immunoSEQ multiplex PCR; TCRdb's copy has only in-frame clones and leaves some out. Of 150,000 or so clones in the sample, roughly 93% were seen once. The CDR3 sequence is 12 residues long. Germline assignment: CDR1 MNHEY and CDR2 SMNVEV (reference sequence). The ends lost 8 bases at V and 7 bases at J; junction bases unmatched: 5. The TCR sequence derives from a young man in good health. Sequencing was carried out using blood. The chain is built from TRBV27 and TRBJ1-5; 7 bases are shared with TRBD1. The CDR3 DNA reads as TGTGCCAGCCACCGACAGGGACAGCCCCAGCATTTT. Translated, it gives CASHRQGQPQHF.